These 3 T cell receptor beta chains originate from one sample sequenced in a study of regulatory T cells in long-lasting Graves disease. The authors built TCR beta libraries using iRepertoire HTBI primers and Arm-PCR of CDR3 regions. TCRdb re-called the multiplex PCR reads with MiXCR, one entry per CDR3 protein. Of about 470,000 distinct CDR3 sequences in the sample, about 22% were seen once. Noted time point: persistent/refractory GD, antithyroid drugs over 5 years with positive TRAb. Following extraction of RNA from PBMCs, that RNA was used to make the TCR library. This specimen was peripheral blood mononuclear cells (PBMCs), taken when the disease was refractory, from a patient treated with antithyroid drugs. All receptors come from a female donor with Graves disease.

At least ten counts were recorded for this clonotype. This chain uses TRBV28 with TRBJ1-2, with D maybe TRBD1 (5 bases). Germline assignment: CDR1 MDHEN and CDR2 SYDVKM. V was cut by 0 bases and J by 7 bases, with 12 bases left in between. The CDR3 runs 14 residues. The CDR3 DNA reads TGTGCCAGCAGTTTATGGGGCGGGGGTATTGGCTACACCTTC. Protein: CASSLWGGGIGYTF.

This rearrangement joins TRBV3-1 to TRBJ1-3; 7 bases align to TRBD1. The V gene's germline CDR1 is LGHDT and CDR2 YNNKEL (reference sequence). The CDR3 contains 15 residues. With V trimmed by 2 bases and J by 0 bases, 1 base remained unmatched. The CDR3 loop reads CASSQWDSSGNTIYF. For the CDR3, the DNA is TGTGCCAGCAGCCAATGGGACAGCTCTGGAAACACCATATATTTT.

This clonotype was seen at least ten times. This chain uses TRBV27 with TRBJ1-2; 7 bases match TRBD1. Unmatched junction bases numbered 6, after V lost 3 bases and J lost 5 bases. This CDR3 region has 14 residues. Germline V gene data show CDR1 as MNHEY and CDR2 as SMNVEV (reference sequence). The DNA for the CDR3 is TGTGCCAGCAGTTTCGCCGGGGACAGATATGGCTACACCTTC. This sequence encodes CASSFAGDRYGYTF.